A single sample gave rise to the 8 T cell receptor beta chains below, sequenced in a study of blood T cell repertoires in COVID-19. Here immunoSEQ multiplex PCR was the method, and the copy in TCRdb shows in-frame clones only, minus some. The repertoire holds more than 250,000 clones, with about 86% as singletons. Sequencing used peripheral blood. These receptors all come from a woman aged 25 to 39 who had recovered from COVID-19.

CDR3 DNA: TGTGCCAGCAGATCTAGCTTTGGAGAGACCCAGTACTTC. This encodes CASRSSFGETQYF. The gene calls are TRBV5-4 and TRBJ2-5; D perhaps matches TRBD2 (5 bases). The CDR3 is 13 amino acids. The germline CDR1 and CDR2 sequences are SGHNT and YYREEE (reference sequence). V lost 5 bases to trimming and J lost 4 bases, with 12 bases between them.

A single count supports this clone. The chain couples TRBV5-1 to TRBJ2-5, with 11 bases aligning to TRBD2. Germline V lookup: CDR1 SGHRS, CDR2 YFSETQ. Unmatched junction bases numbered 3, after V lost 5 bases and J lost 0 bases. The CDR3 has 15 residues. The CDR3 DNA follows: TGCGCCAGCAGTTTAGCGGGGGGGTACCAAGAGACCCAGTACTTC. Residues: CASSLAGGYQETQYF.

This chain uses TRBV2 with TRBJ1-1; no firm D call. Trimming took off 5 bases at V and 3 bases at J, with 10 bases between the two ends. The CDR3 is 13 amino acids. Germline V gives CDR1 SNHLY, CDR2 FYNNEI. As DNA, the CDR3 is TGTGCCAGCAGTAGCCGAGGTGACACTGAAGCTTTCTTT. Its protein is CASSSRGDTEAFF. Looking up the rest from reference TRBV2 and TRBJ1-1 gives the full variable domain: EPEVTQTPSHQVTQMGQEVILRCVPISNHLYFYWYRQILGQKVEFLVSFYNNEISEKSEIFDDQFSVERPDGSNFTLKIRSTKLEDSAMYFCASSSRGDTEAFFGQGTRLTVV.

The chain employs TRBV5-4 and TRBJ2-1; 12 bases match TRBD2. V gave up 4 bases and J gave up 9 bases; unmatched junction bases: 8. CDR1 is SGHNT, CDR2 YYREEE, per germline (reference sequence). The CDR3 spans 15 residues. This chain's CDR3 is CASSPSGGAAFEQFF. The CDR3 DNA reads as TGTGCCAGCAGCCCTAGCGGGGGGGCCGCGTTTGAGCAGTTCTTC.

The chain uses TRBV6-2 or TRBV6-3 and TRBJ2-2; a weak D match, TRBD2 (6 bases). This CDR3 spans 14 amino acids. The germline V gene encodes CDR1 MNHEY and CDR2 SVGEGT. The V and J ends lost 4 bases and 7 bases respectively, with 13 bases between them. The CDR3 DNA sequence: TGTGCCAGCAGTTTAGTCCAGGGAGGCGGGGAGCTGTTTTTT. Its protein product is CASSLVQGGGELFF.

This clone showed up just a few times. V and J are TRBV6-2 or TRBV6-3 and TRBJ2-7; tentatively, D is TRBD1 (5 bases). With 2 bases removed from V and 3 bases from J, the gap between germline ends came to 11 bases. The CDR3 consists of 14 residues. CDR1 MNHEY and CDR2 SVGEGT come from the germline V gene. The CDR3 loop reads CASSYRGIRYEQYF. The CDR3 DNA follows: TGTGCCAGCAGTTACAGGGGAATCCGCTACGAGCAGTACTTC.

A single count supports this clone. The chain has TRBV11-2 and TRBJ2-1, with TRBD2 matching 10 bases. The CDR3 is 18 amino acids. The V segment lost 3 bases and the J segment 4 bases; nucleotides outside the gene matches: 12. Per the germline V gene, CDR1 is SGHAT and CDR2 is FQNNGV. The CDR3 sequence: CASSFGTSDRAAYNEQFF. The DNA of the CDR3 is TGTGCCAGCAGCTTCGGGACTAGCGACCGAGCGGCTTACAATGAGCAGTTCTTC.

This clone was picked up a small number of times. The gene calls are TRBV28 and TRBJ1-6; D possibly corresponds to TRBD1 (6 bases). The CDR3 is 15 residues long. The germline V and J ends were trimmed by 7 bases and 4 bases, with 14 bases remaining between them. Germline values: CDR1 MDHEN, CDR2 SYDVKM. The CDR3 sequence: CASKQGPLYNSPLHF. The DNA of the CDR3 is TGTGCCAGCAAACAGGGCCCCTTATATAATTCACCCCTCCACTTT.